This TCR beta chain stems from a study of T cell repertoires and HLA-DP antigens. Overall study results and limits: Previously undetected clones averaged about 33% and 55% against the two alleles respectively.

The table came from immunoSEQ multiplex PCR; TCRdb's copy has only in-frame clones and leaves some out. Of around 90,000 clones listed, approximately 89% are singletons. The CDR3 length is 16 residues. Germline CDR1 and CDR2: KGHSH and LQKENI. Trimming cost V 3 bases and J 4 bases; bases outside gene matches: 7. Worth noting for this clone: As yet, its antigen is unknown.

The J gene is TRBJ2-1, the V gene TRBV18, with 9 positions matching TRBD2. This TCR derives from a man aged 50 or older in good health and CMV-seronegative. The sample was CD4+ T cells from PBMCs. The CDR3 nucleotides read TGTGCCAGCTCACCCCTGACTAGCGGACTTTACAATGAGCAGTTCTTC. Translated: CASSPLTSGLYNEQFF. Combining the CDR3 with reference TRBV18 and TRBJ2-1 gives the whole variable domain NAGVMQNPRHLVRRRGQEARLRCSPMKGHSHVYWYRQLPEEGLKFMVYLQKENIIDESGMPKERFSAEFPKEGPSILRIQQVVRGDSAAYFCASSPLTSGLYNEQFFGPGTRLTVL.